The 22 T cell receptor beta chains in this list originate from one sample, sequenced in a study of cytomegalovirus exposure and HLA in healthy donors. Researchers ran the PCR with 60 Vbeta and 13 Jbeta primers. Measured with immunoSEQ multiplex PCR; TCRdb has only the in-frame clones, and not every one. The sample has about 150,000 clones; 80% are singletons. Sequenced input: PBMCs. These receptors were obtained from a male donor in good health and CMV-seronegative.

CDR3: CASSQVPGPYGYTF. In nucleotides, the CDR3 is TGTGCCAGCAGCCAAGTGCCAGGGCCCTATGGCTACACCTTC. This chain connects TRBV14 to TRBJ1-2; possibly TRBD1 for D (5 bases). This CDR3 comprises 14 residues. The V end was cut by 1 base, the J end by 4 bases, with 10 bases between. Looked up from germline, CDR1 is SGHDN and CDR2 is FVKESK.

The chain joins TRBV12-5 to TRBJ2-5; 7 bases line up with TRBD1. V gave up 7 bases and J gave up 0 bases; unmatched junction bases: 8. The germline V gene encodes CDR1 LGHNT and CDR2 FRNRAP. This CDR3 contains 15 residues. The CDR3 is CASATDRKYQETQYF. In DNA form, the CDR3 reads TGTGCTAGTGCCACGGACAGGAAGTACCAAGAGACCCAGTACTTC.

This chain joins TRBV6-5 and TRBJ2-3; D unclear. The CDR3 is made up of 14 amino acids. CDR1 and CDR2 from the germline V gene are MNHEY and SVGAGI. V was shortened by 6 bases and J by 4 bases, with 14 bases between the two germline ends. The CDR3 sequence: CASSSQSLSDTQYF. CDR3 coding DNA: TGTGCCAGCAGCTCCCAAAGCCTATCAGATACGCAGTATTTT.

This chain connects TRBV7-9 to TRBJ1-1; D is uncertain. Trimming pared 4 bases from V and 7 bases from J, leaving 10 bases between. Germline V CDR1 and CDR2: SEHNR, FQNEAQ (reference sequence). There are 12 residues in the CDR3. The CDR3 spells CASSSVSVEAFF. The DNA for the CDR3 is TGTGCCAGCAGCTCCGTCTCCGTTGAAGCTTTCTTT.

This chain uses TRBV2 with TRBJ2-5, with D perhaps TRBD2 (5 bases). V was trimmed by 3 bases and J by 5 bases, leaving 13 bases between them. The CDR3 has 14 amino acids. From germline, CDR1 is SNHLY and CDR2 FYNNEI. The CDR3 bases are TGTGCCAGCAGTGATACGTGGACTCAGGAGACCCAGTACTTC. Its translation: CASSDTWTQETQYF.

V usage is TRBV14 and J usage is TRBJ1-2, with a weak D call TRBD1 (5 bases). The CDR3 contains 13 residues. Per germline, CDR1 SGHDN and CDR2 FVKESK. V was pared by 4 bases and J by 1 base, with 7 bases between. CDR3 sequence: CASSPQVNYGYTF. CDR3 DNA: TGTGCCAGCAGCCCACAGGTTAACTATGGCTACACCTTC.

This sequence joins TRBV10-3 and TRBJ2-3; TRBD2 agrees at 7 bases. This CDR3 contains 12 residues. Germline CDR1 is ENHRY and CDR2 is SYGVKD. Trimming removed 6 bases from V and 3 bases from J; junction bases left unmatched: 0. This chain's CDR3 is CAIRGLTDTQYF. The CDR3 DNA is TGTGCCATCAGGGGACTAACAGATACGCAGTATTTT.

The chain is built from TRBV6-1 and TRBJ1-6, with TRBD1 identical over 10 bases. V gave up 6 bases and J gave up 10 bases; unmatched junction bases: 9. CDR1 is MNHNS and CDR2 is SASEGT in the germline V gene. The CDR3 covers 15 residues. The CDR3 nucleotides read TGTGCCAGCAGGACTGGTGGGACAGGGGTCTCACCCCTCCACTTT. As protein: CASRTGGTGVSPLHF.

This chain connects TRBV6-1 to TRBJ2-3, with D maybe TRBD1 (6 bases). V lost 6 bases to trimming and J lost 4 bases, with 17 bases between them. CDR1 is MNHNS and CDR2 is SASEGT in the germline V gene. The CDR3 has 15 amino acids. The CDR3 sequence is CASRDQTGSADTQYF. The CDR3, as DNA: TGTGCCAGCAGAGACCAAACAGGGTCGGCAGATACGCAGTATTTT.

This clone has more than one count but fewer than ten. The V gene is TRBV27, the J gene TRBJ1-2; 9 bases line up with TRBD1. Germline CDR1 and CDR2: MNHEY and SMNVEV (reference sequence). The CDR3 is 15 residues long. V dropped 6 bases and J dropped 4; count of bases not matched to a gene: 9. The CDR3 sequence: CASSRDRDGGYGYTF. CDR3 coding DNA: TGTGCCAGCAGCCGGGACAGGGACGGAGGCTATGGCTACACCTTC.

V and J are TRBV7-9 and TRBJ1-6, with D tentatively TRBD1 (5 bases). This CDR3 contains 17 residues. Trimming pared 7 bases from V and 7 bases from J, leaving 23 bases between. Germline CDR1 SEHNR, CDR2 FQNEAQ (reference sequence). The CDR3 region is CASTPSTGDSINSPLHF. The CDR3 DNA reads TGTGCCAGCACCCCCTCAACGGGGGATTCTATAAATTCACCCCTCCACTTT.

V is TRBV7-9 and J is TRBJ1-1; 9 bases map to TRBD1. Unmatched junction bases numbered 9, after V lost 3 bases and J lost 7 bases. Germline CDR1 reads SEHNR; CDR2 reads FQNEAQ (reference sequence). The CDR3 sequence is 15 residues long. Written as DNA, the CDR3 is TGTGCCAGCAGCTTCCGACAGGGGGGTTCAGGTGAAGCTTTCTTT. Amino acid sequence: CASSFRQGGSGEAFF.

The chain joins TRBV7-2 to TRBJ1-4, with D unclear. The CDR3 has 14 residues. V lost 1 base, J lost 4 bases, and 7 bases lay in between. CDR1 and CDR2 (germline): SGHTA, FQGNSA. The CDR3 DNA sequence: TGTGCCAGCAGCTTAGGACTTGATAATGAAAAACTGTTTTTT. It specifies CASSLGLDNEKLFF.

This clone was found a few times. The CDR3 DNA is TGTGCCAGCAGTAGACAGGGGGGGTACTATGGCTACACCTTC. The encoded protein is CASSRQGGYYGYTF. The J gene is TRBJ1-2, the V gene TRBV2; TRBD1 aligns across 9 bases. In germline, CDR1 is SNHLY, CDR2 FYNNEI. The V and J ends lost 5 bases and 3 bases, in that order; junction bases with no gene match: 4. The CDR3 runs 14 residues.

This chain uses TRBV2 with TRBJ2-7; D uncertain. The V and J ends lost 3 bases and 4 bases respectively, with 4 bases between them. The germline V gene has CDR1 SNHLY and CDR2 FYNNEI. The length of the CDR3 is 11 residues. Written as DNA, the CDR3 is TGTGCCAGCAGTGATGAGTACGAGCAGTACTTC. Translation: CASSDEYEQYF. Together with reference TRBV2 and TRBJ2-7, the CDR3 gives the full variable domain: EPEVTQTPSHQVTQMGQEVILRCVPISNHLYFYWYRQILGQKVEFLVSFYNNEISEKSEIFDDQFSVERPDGSNFTLKIRSTKLEDSAMYFCASSDEYEQYFGPGTRLTVT.

This chain uses TRBV11-2 with TRBJ1-1; D is uncertain. The CDR3 sequence is 13 residues long. Germline lookup yields CDR1 SGHAT and CDR2 FQNNGV. V dropped 7 bases and J dropped 4 bases, with 13 bases sitting between them. Written as DNA, the CDR3 is TGTGCCAGCACCATAACCCCGGGCACTGAAGCTTTCTTT. Residues: CASTITPGTEAFF.

This clone was detected only a few times. The V call is TRBV11-1, the J call TRBJ2-1; 12 bases are a match to TRBD2. Trimming took 10 bases from V and 9 from J; bases not matched to a gene: 19. There are 17 residues in the CDR3. Germline V gives CDR1 SGHAT, CDR2 FQDESV (reference sequence). In DNA form, the CDR3 reads TGTGCCATTTCTAAACTGGCTAGCGGGGGGGCTCATAGTGAGCAGTTCTTC. As protein: CAISKLASGGAHSEQFF.

This clone has more than one count but fewer than ten. The chain has TRBV19 and TRBJ1-4; maybe TRBD1 (6 bases). The CDR3 length is 15 residues. Looked up from germline, CDR1 is LNHDA and CDR2 is SQIVND (reference sequence). V lost 4 bases and J 4 bases, leaving 13 bases between the germline ends. This CDR3 is CASSSPRGNNEKLFF. For the CDR3, the DNA is TGTGCCAGTAGTAGCCCCAGGGGAAATAATGAAAAACTGTTTTTT.

The V gene is TRBV30, the J gene TRBJ1-4; no reliable D call. V was pared by 0 bases and J by 7 bases, with 15 bases between. The CDR3 consists of 15 residues. Germline values: CDR1 GTSNPN, CDR2 SVGIG (reference sequence). The CDR3 DNA sequence: TGTGCCTGGAGTGTACGGGGAGGTTTGGGTGAAAAACTGTTTTTT. Amino acid sequence: CAWSVRGGLGEKLFF.

V is TRBV30 and J is TRBJ2-7; D may be TRBD2 (5 bases). Deletions cut 4 bases from V and 7 bases from J, with 20 bases between. Germline V gives CDR1 GTSNPN, CDR2 SVGIG (reference sequence). CDR3 length: 14 amino acids. CDR3 in DNA: TGTGCCTGGACCCCGGGATCTCTTTCTTGGGAGCAGTACTTC. Protein sequence: CAWTPGSLSWEQYF.

This chain links TRBV5-1 with TRBJ2-3, with TRBD2 as a possible D gene (5 bases). The V and J ends lost 3 bases and 0 bases respectively, with 8 bases between them. Germline CDR1 is SGHRS and CDR2 is YFSETQ. There are 14 residues in the CDR3. In nucleotides, the CDR3 is TGCGCCAGCAGCTCCAGCGGTAGCACAGATACGCAGTATTTT. It codes for CASSSSGSTDTQYF.

This clone was counted once. One junction end disagrees with the germline gene, perhaps due to a read error. This chain links TRBV9 with TRBJ1-5; D remains ambiguous. The CDR3 consists of 15 residues. The germline gives CDR1 SGDLS, CDR2 YYNGEE. The CDR3 loop is CACSVNPETNQPQHF. The CDR3 region has the DNA TGTGCCTGCAGCGTAAATCCAGAGACAAATCAGCCCCAGCATTTT.